This T cell receptor beta chain was sequenced during a study of CD8+ T cells in alopecia areata. The overall study: The roughly 6-10-week-old female C3H/HeJ mice were given skin taken from approximately 6-12-month-old C3H/HeJ graft donors that had spontaneous alopecia.

Overall study findings and caveats: Normal scalp had lower clonality than lesional scalp, with alopecia totalis/universalis lesions showing this most strongly. When scalp samples are sequenced, resident alphabeta T cells of normal skin are also captured.

In each case, RNA was isolated and then reverse transcribed into cDNA as the sequencing template. TCRdb keeps only in-frame clones here, not all; method: immunoSEQ multiplex PCR. Listed for the sample are under 3,500 clones, none seen a single time. By sample share, this clone is medium-sized (0.01 to 0.1%). The antigen is not known. The genes and germline here are from mouse. This receptor was taken from a C3H/HeJ mouse with alopecia areata. Strain MHC haplotype: H2-k. The sequencing input was lesional skin.

The DNA read from the CDR3 is TGTGCCAGCGGTGATGCGGTCCTGGGCACCTAT. Its protein product is CASGDAVLGTY. The whole CDR3 sequence reads CASGDAVLGTYEQYF. The chain is built from TRBV13-2 and TRBJ2-7, with D possibly matching TRBD2 (5 bases). The missing CDR3 end, 4 residues past where the read stops, is filled in from the germline J gene. Per the germline V gene, CDR1 is NNHNN and CDR2 is SYGAGS (reference sequence). V was cut by 0 bases and J by 2 bases, with 12 bases left in between. CDR3 length: 15 residues.